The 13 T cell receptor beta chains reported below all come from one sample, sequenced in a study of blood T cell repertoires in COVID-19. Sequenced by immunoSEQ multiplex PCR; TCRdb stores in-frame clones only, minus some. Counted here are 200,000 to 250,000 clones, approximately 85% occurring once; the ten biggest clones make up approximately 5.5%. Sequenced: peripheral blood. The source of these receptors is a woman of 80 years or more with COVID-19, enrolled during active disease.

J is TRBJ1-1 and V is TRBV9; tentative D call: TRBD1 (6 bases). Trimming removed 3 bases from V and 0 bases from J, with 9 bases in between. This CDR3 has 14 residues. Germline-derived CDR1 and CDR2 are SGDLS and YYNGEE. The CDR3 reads CASSGDILNTEAFF. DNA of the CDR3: TGTGCCAGCAGCGGGGACATTTTGAACACTGAAGCTTTCTTT. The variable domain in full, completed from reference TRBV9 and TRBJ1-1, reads DSGVTQTPKHLITATGQRVTLRCSPRSGDLSVYWYQQSLDQGLQFLIQYYNGEERAKGNILERFSAQQFPDLHSELNLSSLELGDSALYFCASSGDILNTEAFFGQGTRLTVV.

CDR3 DNA: TGTGCCAGCAGGGTCAACGGGGGGGGCCAAGAGACCCAGTACTTC. Translating it yields CASRVNGGGQETQYF. The chain combines TRBV28 with TRBJ2-5; 8 positions match TRBD2. There are 15 residues in the CDR3. V shed 6 bases, J shed 1 base, and the junction held 7 bases outside the gene matches. The V gene's germline CDR1 is MDHEN and CDR2 SYDVKM.

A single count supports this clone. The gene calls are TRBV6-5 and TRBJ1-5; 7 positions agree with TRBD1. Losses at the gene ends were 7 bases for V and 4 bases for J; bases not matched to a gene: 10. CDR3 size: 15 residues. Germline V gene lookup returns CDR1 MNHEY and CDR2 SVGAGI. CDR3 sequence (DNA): TGTGCCAGCACCCGACAGGGTGTTAGTAATCAGCCCCAGCATTTT. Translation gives CASTRQGVSNQPQHF.

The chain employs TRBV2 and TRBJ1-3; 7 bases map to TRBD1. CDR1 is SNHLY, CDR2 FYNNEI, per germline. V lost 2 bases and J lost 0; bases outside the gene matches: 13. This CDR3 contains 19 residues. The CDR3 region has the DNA TGTGCCAGCAGTGAACCCCAAGGACTGACAGGGCCCTCTGGAAACACCATATATTTT. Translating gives CASSEPQGLTGPSGNTIYF.

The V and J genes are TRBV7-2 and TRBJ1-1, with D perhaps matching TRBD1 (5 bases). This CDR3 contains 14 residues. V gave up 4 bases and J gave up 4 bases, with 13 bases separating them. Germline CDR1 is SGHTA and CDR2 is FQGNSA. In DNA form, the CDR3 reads TGTGCCAGCAGCTCTACAGGTATTGGCACTGAAGCTTTCTTT. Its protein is CASSSTGIGTEAFF.

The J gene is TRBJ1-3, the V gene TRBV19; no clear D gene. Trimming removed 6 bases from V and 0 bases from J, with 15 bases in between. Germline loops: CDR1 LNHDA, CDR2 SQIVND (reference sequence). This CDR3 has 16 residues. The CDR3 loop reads CASSPDRGVSGNTIYF. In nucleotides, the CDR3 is TGTGCCAGTAGCCCCGACCGAGGAGTCTCTGGAAACACCATATATTTT.

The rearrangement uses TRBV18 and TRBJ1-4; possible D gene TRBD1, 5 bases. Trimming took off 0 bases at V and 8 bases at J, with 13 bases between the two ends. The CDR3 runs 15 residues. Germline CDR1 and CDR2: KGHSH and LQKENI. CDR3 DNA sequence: TGTGCCAGCTCACCACCGGGGCAGTTGGGAGAAAAACTGTTTTTT. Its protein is CASSPPGQLGEKLFF.

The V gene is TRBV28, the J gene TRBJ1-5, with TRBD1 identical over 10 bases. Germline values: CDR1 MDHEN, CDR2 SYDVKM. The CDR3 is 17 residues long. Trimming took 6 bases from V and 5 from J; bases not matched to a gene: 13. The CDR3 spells CASSSFEHGTGDQPQHF. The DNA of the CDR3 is TGTGCCAGCAGCTCCTTTGAGCACGGGACAGGGGATCAGCCCCAGCATTTT. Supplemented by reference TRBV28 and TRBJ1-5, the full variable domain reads DVKVTQSSRYLVKRTGEKVFLECVQDMDHENMFWYRQDPGLGLRLIYFSYDVKMKEKGDIPEGYSVSREKKERFSLILESASTNQTSMYLCASSSFEHGTGDQPQHFGDGTRLSIL.

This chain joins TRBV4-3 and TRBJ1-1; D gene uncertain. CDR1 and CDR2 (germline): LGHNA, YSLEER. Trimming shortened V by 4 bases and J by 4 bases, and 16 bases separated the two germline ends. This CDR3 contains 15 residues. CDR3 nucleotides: TGCGCCAGCAGCCTCACTCTTGCACTCGGCACTGAAGCTTTCTTT. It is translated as CASSLTLALGTEAFF.

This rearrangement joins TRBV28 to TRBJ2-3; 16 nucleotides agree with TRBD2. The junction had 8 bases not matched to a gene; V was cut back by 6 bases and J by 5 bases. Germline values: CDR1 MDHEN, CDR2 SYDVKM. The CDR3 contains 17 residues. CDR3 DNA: TGTGCCAGCAGGGGACTAGCGGGGGGGCGTGGGAGAGATACGCAGTATTTT. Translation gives CASRGLAGGRGRDTQYF.

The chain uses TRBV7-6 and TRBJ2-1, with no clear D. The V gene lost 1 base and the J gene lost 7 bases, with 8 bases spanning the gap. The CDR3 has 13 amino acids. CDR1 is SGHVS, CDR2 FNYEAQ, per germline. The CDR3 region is CASSLDLLNEQFF. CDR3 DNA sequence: TGTGCCAGCAGCTTAGATCTATTGAATGAGCAGTTCTTC.

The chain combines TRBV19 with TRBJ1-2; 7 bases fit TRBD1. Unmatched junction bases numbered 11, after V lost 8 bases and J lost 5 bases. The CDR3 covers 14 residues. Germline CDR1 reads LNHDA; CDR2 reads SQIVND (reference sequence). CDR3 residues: CASCRQGGSYGYTF. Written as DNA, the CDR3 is TGTGCCAGTTGTAGACAGGGAGGAAGTTATGGCTACACCTTC.

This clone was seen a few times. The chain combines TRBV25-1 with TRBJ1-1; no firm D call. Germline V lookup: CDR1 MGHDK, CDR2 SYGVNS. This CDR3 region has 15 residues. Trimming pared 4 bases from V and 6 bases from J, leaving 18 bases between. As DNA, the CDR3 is TGTGCCAGCAGTGCCCCTCGGGTGGGGAGGTCTGAAGCTTTCTTT. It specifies CASSAPRVGRSEAFF. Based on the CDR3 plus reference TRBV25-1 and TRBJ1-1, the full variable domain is EADIYQTPRYLVIGTGKKITLECSQTMGHDKMYWYQQDPGMELHLIHYSYGVNSTEKGDLSSESTVSRIRTEHFPLTLESARPSHTSQYLCASSAPRVGRSEAFFGQGTRLTVV.